This paragraph covers one T cell receptor beta chain sequence. What it binds is unknown. The data are from a study of T-cell memory formation after mild COVID-19. Study-level points and caveats: A second wave expanding day 15 to 37 was CD4+-biased; contracting clones were balanced.

5'RACE primed from the constant segment yielded TCR alpha and TCR beta cDNA libraries bearing sample barcodes and UMIs. MiXCR was run by TCRdb on the 5' RACE reads, yielding one entry per CDR3 protein. The table records 350,000 to 500,000 distinct CDR3 sequences, roughly 18% of them present only once. Specimen: PBMCs or a T cell subset sorted from them (not recorded which). This TCR was sampled from a man younger than 35 who had mild COVID-19 (a few samples of this study predate the infection). Cell type and time point are not known.

DNA for the CDR3: TGCAGCGTTGAAGGACAGACAGATACGCAGTATTTT. Its protein is CSVEGQTDTQYF. The chain carries TRBV29-1 and TRBJ2-3; tentative D call: TRBD1 (5 bases). Trimming shortened V by 1 base and J by 3 bases, and 5 bases separated the two germline ends. The CDR3 consists of 12 residues. Germline loops: CDR1 SQVTM, CDR2 ANQGSEA.